One and the same sample provided the 32 T cell receptor beta chains below, sequenced in a study of CD8 T cells in Susac syndrome. When the RNA was reverse transcribed, random hexamers were used with an input of about 0.5 to 1 ug. TCRdb itself ran the immunoSEQ multiplex PCR reads through MiXCR, one entry per CDR3 protein. The sample holds about 300,000 distinct CDR3 sequences, 89% seen once. The sample was CD8+ T cells from PBMCs. Every receptor here comes from a human donor with multiple sclerosis.

V is TRBV12-5 and J is TRBJ2-2; D is undetermined. Germline V gene data show CDR1 as LGHNT and CDR2 as FRNRAP. The CDR3 extends over 13 amino acids. Trimming shortened V by 5 bases and J by 2 bases, and 6 bases separated the two germline ends. The CDR3 here is CASGAYNTGELFF. The CDR3 DNA reads as TGTGCTAGTGGTGCCTATAACACCGGGGAGCTGTTTTTT.

This chain joins TRBV7-9 and TRBJ2-2, with a tentative D call TRBD2 (7 bases). V was clipped by 5 bases and J by 4 bases, with 14 bases between them. This CDR3 comprises 15 residues. The germline V gene encodes CDR1 SEHNR and CDR2 FQNEAQ (reference sequence). The CDR3 loop is CASSVGLGGTGELFF. The CDR3 DNA sequence: TGTGCCAGCAGCGTAGGACTAGGGGGCACCGGGGAGCTGTTTTTT. Complete variable domain (other parts from reference TRBV7-9 and TRBJ2-2): DTGVSQNPRHKITKRGQNVTFRCDPISEHNRLYWYRQTLGQGPEFLTYFQNEAQLEKSRLLSDRFSAERPKGSFSTLEIQRTEQGDSAMYLCASSVGLGGTGELFFGEGSRLTVL.

J is TRBJ2-7 and V is TRBV7-8; possible D gene TRBD1, 6 bases. The ends were cut back, 8 bases at V and 3 bases at J, with 20 bases in the middle. The CDR3 sequence is 15 residues long. Germline CDR1 and CDR2: SGHVS and FQNEAQ. In DNA form, the CDR3 reads TGTGCCAGCCGCCGGGGTGGGGGCAACAGCTACGAGCAGTACTTC. It yields the protein CASRRGGGNSYEQYF.

This chain links TRBV24-1 with TRBJ2-2, with D possibly matching TRBD1 (6 bases). The germline V and J ends were trimmed by 9 bases and 3 bases, with 13 bases remaining between them. The CDR3 length is 14 residues. Germline CDR1 KGHDR, CDR2 SFDVKD. The CDR3 protein is CATRARQDTGELFF. CDR3 nucleotides: TGTGCCACCCGGGCCCGACAGGACACCGGGGAGCTGTTTTTT.

J is TRBJ2-7 and V is TRBV27; TRBD2 might be the D (7 bases). This CDR3 comprises 14 residues. The germline CDR1 and CDR2 sequences are MNHEY and SMNVEV (reference sequence). V was pared by 9 bases and J by 4 bases, with 19 bases between. Written as DNA, the CDR3 is TGTGCCAGTGCATGGGAGGGGGAGGGATACGAGCAGTACTTC. Protein sequence: CASAWEGEGYEQYF.

J is TRBJ2-7 and V is TRBV13; perhaps D is TRBD1 or TRBD2 (5 bases each). The V gene's germline CDR1 is PRHDT and CDR2 FYEKMQ (reference sequence). The length of the CDR3 is 14 residues. With 5 bases removed from V and 5 bases from J, the gap between germline ends came to 16 bases. CDR3 DNA: TGTGCCAGCAGCACCCGGACGGGGACCCACGAGCAGTACTTC. Amino acid sequence: CASSTRTGTHEQYF.

The chain is built from TRBV30 and TRBJ2-1, with 9 bases fitting TRBD2. Trimming removed 4 bases from V and 4 bases from J; junction bases left unmatched: 5. This CDR3 region has 14 residues. Germline assignment: CDR1 GTSNPN and CDR2 SVGIG (reference sequence). The CDR3 loop is CAWNGGRGYNEQFF. Here the CDR3 DNA reads TGTGCCTGGAATGGCGGGAGGGGATACAATGAGCAGTTCTTC.

With regard to this clonotype: The junction differs from germline at one of its ends, possibly a read error. The chain links TRBV7-2 to TRBJ1-2; D is perhaps TRBD1 (6 bases). The CDR3 spans 16 residues. Germline V gives CDR1 SGHTA, CDR2 FQGNSA. The CDR3: CASSVAHRVFNYGYTF. The DNA of the CDR3 is TGTGCCAGCAGCGTAGCCCACAGGGTTTTTAACTATGGCTACACCTTC.

The chain uses TRBV7-2 and TRBJ2-5; 10 bases are a match to TRBD2. CDR1 is SGHTA, CDR2 FQGNSA, per germline. The CDR3 is 17 amino acids. V lost 3 bases, J lost 3 bases, and 10 bases stayed unmatched. This CDR3 is CASSFPPGLAEKETQYF. Written as DNA, the CDR3 is TGTGCCAGCAGCTTCCCCCCTGGACTAGCGGAGAAAGAGACCCAGTACTTC.

The rearrangement joins TRBV11-2 to TRBJ2-1, with TRBD2 matching 8 bases. The ends lost 7 bases at V and 4 bases at J; junction bases unmatched: 9. The CDR3 contains 15 residues. Germline CDR1 SGHAT, CDR2 FQNNGV. The CDR3 DNA reads TGTGCCAGCACCCACGGGGCTAGCGGGTACAATGAGCAGTTCTTC. As protein: CASTHGASGYNEQFF.

This clonotype occurred once. The V and J genes are TRBV27 and TRBJ2-7, with TRBD1 matching 9 bases. The J segment lost 3 bases and the V segment lost 5 bases, leaving 5 bases of the junction unmatched. CDR1 is MNHEY and CDR2 is SMNVEV in the germline V gene (reference sequence). The CDR3 spans 14 residues. The CDR3 DNA follows: TGTGCCAGCAGTATTGGGACAGGGTACTACGAGCAGTACTTC. It specifies CASSIGTGYYEQYF.

This clonotype was found once. This chain joins TRBV20-1 and TRBJ2-3, with TRBD1 as a possible D gene (5 bases). The CDR3 runs 13 residues. V was shortened by 3 bases and J by 3 bases, with 10 bases between the two germline ends. Looked up from germline, CDR1 is DFQATT and CDR2 is SNEGSKA (reference sequence). In DNA, the CDR3 is TGCAGTGCTAGCCAGGGCCTAACAGATACGCAGTATTTT. This translates into CSASQGLTDTQYF.

V is TRBV2 and J is TRBJ2-7; D gene uncertain. The ends were cut back, 4 bases at V and 1 base at J, with 5 bases in the middle. The CDR3 extends over 12 amino acids. Germline V gives CDR1 SNHLY, CDR2 FYNNEI. The DNA for the CDR3 is TGTGCCAGCAGTGGAGAGTCCTACGAGCAGTACTTC. Translation gives CASSGESYEQYF.

Written as DNA, the CDR3 is TGTGCCAGCATTTCCCTCCGGGACAGGCCGCCCGGTGGCTATGGCTACACCTTC. This sequence encodes CASISLRDRPPGGYGYTF. The rearrangement joins TRBV6-5 to TRBJ1-2, with 8 bases fitting TRBD1. The V gene's germline CDR1 is MNHEY and CDR2 SVGAGI. Trimming removed 7 bases from V and 4 bases from J; junction bases left unmatched: 20. The CDR3 contains 18 residues.

This chain uses TRBV4-3 with TRBJ2-2; D is possibly TRBD1 (5 bases). Germline V CDR1 and CDR2: LGHNA, YSLEER. Trimming pared 4 bases from V and 5 bases from J, leaving 8 bases between. The CDR3 spans 13 residues. As DNA, the CDR3 is TGCGCCAGCAGCCCGGACATGACCGGGGAGCTGTTTTTT. It encodes CASSPDMTGELFF.

The chain employs TRBV27 and TRBJ2-1; TRBD2 matches at 10 bases. This CDR3 spans 14 amino acids. With V trimmed by 7 bases and J by 5 bases, 5 bases remained unmatched. The germline gives CDR1 MNHEY, CDR2 SMNVEV (reference sequence). The CDR3 nucleotides read TGTGCCAGCACTATCCTAGCGGGAGACAATGAGCAGTTCTTC. Translated: CASTILAGDNEQFF.

The chain is built from TRBV29-1 and TRBJ1-3; D may be TRBD1 (6 bases). The CDR3 is 16 residues long. Per the germline V gene, CDR1 is SQVTM and CDR2 is ANQGSEA. Trimming took off 0 bases at V and 0 bases at J, with 12 bases between the two ends. The CDR3 here is CSVEDWGGPSGNTIYF. The CDR3 nucleotides are TGCAGCGTTGAAGATTGGGGGGGCCCCTCTGGAAACACCATATATTTT.

CDR3 sequence (DNA): TGTGCCAGCAGTGACTTCGACGCCGGGACCACAGATACGCAGTATTTT. This encodes CASSDFDAGTTDTQYF. The chain employs TRBV6-1 and TRBJ2-3; either TRBD1 or TRBD2 may supply D (5 bases each). V dropped 3 bases and J dropped 2 bases, with 15 bases sitting between them. Germline CDR1 MNHNS, CDR2 SASEGT. The length of the CDR3 is 16 residues.

The rearrangement links TRBV20-1 to TRBJ2-3; 10 bases map to TRBD2. The CDR3 has 18 amino acids. CDR1 and CDR2 from the germline V gene are DFQATT and SNEGSKA (reference sequence). The V segment lost 0 bases and the J segment 4 bases; nucleotides outside the gene matches: 13. The CDR3 sequence: CSARDLGGAGGPADTQYF. In nucleotides, the CDR3 is TGCAGTGCTAGAGATCTGGGCGGAGCGGGAGGGCCGGCAGATACGCAGTATTTT.

This chain joins TRBV27 and TRBJ2-3; D not resolved. V was clipped by 7 bases and J by 0 bases, with 11 bases between them. The germline V gene encodes CDR1 MNHEY and CDR2 SMNVEV (reference sequence). The CDR3 runs 14 residues. The CDR3: CASTPASSTDTQYF. CDR3 bases: TGTGCCAGCACGCCGGCCTCTAGCACAGATACGCAGTATTTT.

The chain employs TRBV30 and TRBJ2-7; D not certain. CDR1 GTSNPN and CDR2 SVGIG come from the germline V gene (reference sequence). The CDR3 sequence is 13 residues long. Trimming removed 2 bases from V and 3 bases from J, with 11 bases in between. As DNA, the CDR3 is TGTGCCTGGAGTACTAACACCGTCTACGAGCAGTACTTC. Amino acids: CAWSTNTVYEQYF.

V gene TRBV4-3 combines with J gene TRBJ2-1, with 13 bases fitting TRBD2. This CDR3 is built from 16 residues. V lost 3 bases and J lost 15; bases outside the gene matches: 14. Germline values: CDR1 LGHNA, CDR2 YSLEER. The CDR3 bases are TGCGCCAGCAGCCATGCAGGGACTAGCGGGGCCCTCTTCACGTTCTTC. Protein sequence: CASSHAGTSGALFTFF.

The chain has TRBV20-1 and TRBJ1-1, with TRBD1 matching over 11 bases. V shed 5 bases, J shed 3 bases, and the junction held 5 bases outside the gene matches. The germline V gene has CDR1 DFQATT and CDR2 SNEGSKA (reference sequence). CDR3 length: 14 amino acids. The CDR3 reads CSAGGQGAYTEAFF. CDR3 DNA sequence: TGCAGTGCTGGCGGACAGGGGGCTTACACTGAAGCTTTCTTT.

This chain connects TRBV7-9 to TRBJ2-1; D is possibly TRBD1 or TRBD2 (6 bases each). The germline V gene encodes CDR1 SEHNR and CDR2 FQNEAQ (reference sequence). The CDR3 has 13 residues. V gave up 7 bases and J gave up 9 bases, with 16 bases separating them. Written as DNA, the CDR3 is TGTGCCAGCAACAAACCGGGGGCAAGTGAGCAGTTCTTC. It is translated as CASNKPGASEQFF.

V is TRBV29-1 and J is TRBJ2-2, with D possibly TRBD2 on 5 matching bases. The CDR3 extends over 15 amino acids. In germline, CDR1 is SQVTM, CDR2 ANQGSEA. The germline V and J ends were trimmed by 3 bases and 4 bases, with 15 bases remaining between them. CDR3 sequence: CSVDWGVTGTGELFF. The CDR3 DNA follows: TGCAGCGTTGATTGGGGAGTGACGGGCACCGGGGAGCTGTTTTTT.

Here the CDR3 DNA reads TGTGCCAGCAGTGGAGGCCTCAACTCCTACGAGCAGTACTTC. This encodes CASSGGLNSYEQYF. The chain has TRBV2 and TRBJ2-7; D is uncertain. This CDR3 has 14 residues. Trimming took off 4 bases at V and 0 bases at J, with 10 bases between the two ends. The germline gives CDR1 SNHLY, CDR2 FYNNEI.

This clonotype was seen just once. The chain recombines TRBV27 with TRBJ2-5; 9 nucleotides line up with TRBD1. Looked up from germline, CDR1 is MNHEY and CDR2 is SMNVEV (reference sequence). The CDR3 length is 13 residues. V was clipped by 5 bases and J by 6 bases; unmatched bases: 4. As DNA, the CDR3 is TGTGCCAGCAGTCCCGGACAGGGGCAGACCCAGTACTTC. Residues: CASSPGQGQTQYF.

V is TRBV20-1 and J is TRBJ2-1; D perhaps matches TRBD2 (5 bases). V lost 3 bases to trimming and J lost 4 bases, with 13 bases between them. This CDR3 contains 14 residues. Germline loops: CDR1 DFQATT, CDR2 SNEGSKA (reference sequence). The CDR3 sequence: CSASGIKDYNEQFF. The DNA of the CDR3 is TGCAGTGCTAGCGGGATAAAGGATTACAATGAGCAGTTCTTC.

The chain employs TRBV30 and TRBJ1-2; D is undetermined. Trimming took 7 bases from V and 1 from J, leaving 13 bases between them. The CDR3 has 13 amino acids. Germline V gene sequence: CDR1 GTSNPN, CDR2 SVGIG (reference sequence). The CDR3 DNA reads TGTGCCTCCGGGAGACCGGTTAACTATGGCTACACCTTC. Translation gives CASGRPVNYGYTF. The full variable domain, its missing parts supplied by reference TRBV30 and TRBJ1-2, is SQTIHQWPATLVQPVGSPLSLECTVEGTSNPNLYWYRQAAGRGLQLLFYSVGIGQISSEVPQNLSASRPQDRQFILSSKKLLLSDSGFYLCASGRPVNYGYTFGSGTRLTVV.

The gene calls are TRBV18 and TRBJ2-3, with D unresolved. The CDR3 runs to 16 residues. CDR1 and CDR2 (germline): KGHSH, LQKENI. Trimming left V 0 bases short and J 3 bases short, with 13 bases between. In DNA form, the CDR3 reads TGTGCCAGCTCACCACCGCTGGGTGGGCAGACAGATACGCAGTATTTT. This sequence encodes CASSPPLGGQTDTQYF. The variable domain in full, completed from reference TRBV18 and TRBJ2-3, reads NAGVMQNPRHLVRRRGQEARLRCSPMKGHSHVYWYRQLPEEGLKFMVYLQKENIIDESGMPKERFSAEFPKEGPSILRIQQVVRGDSAAYFCASSPPLGGQTDTQYFGPGTRLTVL.

This rearrangement joins TRBV14 to TRBJ1-2; D gene uncertain. V lost 4 bases, J lost 4 bases, and 10 bases lay in between. This CDR3 region has 13 residues. Germline lookup yields CDR1 SGHDN and CDR2 FVKESK. CDR3 protein: CASSPGHTYGYTF. The DNA of the CDR3 is TGTGCCAGCAGCCCCGGGCACACCTATGGCTACACCTTC.

The rearrangement uses TRBV5-1 and TRBJ2-2, with D possibly being TRBD1 (6 bases). This CDR3 comprises 15 residues. Trimming cost V 1 base and J 6 bases, with 13 bases left between them. CDR1 is SGHRS, CDR2 YFSETQ, per germline. As DNA, the CDR3 is TGCGCCAGCAGCTTGACAGGGTTCCCAGCCGGGGAGCTGTTTTTT. Translating it yields CASSLTGFPAGELFF.